The 16 T cell receptor beta chains presented below share a single source sample, sequenced in a study of OX40 agonist ivuxolimab in advanced cancers. The method was immunoSEQ multiplex PCR; TCRdb's version includes in-frame clones alone and lacks a portion of them. The table lists over 75,000 clones, under 95% of them singletons, with 0.4% to 0.55% in the top ten. Sequencing used CD4+ or CD8+ T cells sorted from blood, obtained in a trial of the OX40 agonist ivuxolimab. These receptors originate from an adult with an advanced solid tumor such as melanoma, head and neck, liver or kidney cancer.

J is TRBJ2-3 and V is TRBV6-6, with D maybe TRBD2 (6 bases). The CDR3 extends over 12 amino acids. In germline, CDR1 is MNHNY, CDR2 SVGAGI (reference sequence). With 0 bases removed from V and 10 bases from J, the gap between germline ends came to 8 bases. CDR3 protein: CASSYSREAQYF. The CDR3 DNA is TGTGCCAGCAGTTACTCGAGGGAGGCGCAGTATTTT.

The rearrangement links TRBV10-1 to TRBJ1-2, with a tentative D call TRBD1 (5 bases). CDR1 is WNHNN, CDR2 SYGVQD, per germline (reference sequence). The CDR3 totals 14 residues. V lost 0 bases and J lost 5, with 10 bases in between. As DNA, the CDR3 is TGCGCCAGCAGTGAGTCTAGACAGCGATATGGCTACACCTTC. This translates into CASSESRQRYGYTF.

CDR3 DNA sequence: TGTGCCAGTAGTGACCGGGGGAGGGAGACCCAGTACTTC. Its protein product is CASSDRGRETQYF. The chain links TRBV19 to TRBJ2-5; weak D call: TRBD2 (6 bases). The V end lost 5 bases, the J end lost 5 bases, and 12 bases lay between the germline ends. This CDR3 has 13 amino acids. Germline V lookup: CDR1 LNHDA, CDR2 SQIVND (reference sequence).

This sequence joins TRBV6-1 and TRBJ2-4; D call uncertain. Deletions cut 2 bases from V and 0 bases from J, with 11 bases between. The germline V gene has CDR1 MNHNS and CDR2 SASEGT. The CDR3 contains 16 residues. The chain's CDR3 is CASSERFQLAKNIQYF. CDR3 sequence (DNA): TGTGCCAGCAGTGAACGGTTTCAACTAGCCAAAAACATTCAGTACTTC.

The chain links TRBV13 to TRBJ2-7; 7 bases are shared with TRBD1. Germline lookup yields CDR1 PRHDT and CDR2 FYEKMQ (reference sequence). V trimming: 0 bases; J trimming: 4 bases; junction bases outside the gene matches: 9. The CDR3 is 16 residues long. The DNA of the CDR3 is TGTGCCAGCAGCTTAGGGACAGGGCTCTTCTTTTACGAGCAGTACTTC. Amino acids: CASSLGTGLFFYEQYF.

This clone was counted a single time. CDR3: CASSEEMVSYGYTF. CDR3 DNA sequence: TGTGCCAGCAGTGAAGAAATGGTCTCGTATGGCTACACCTTC. The rearrangement joins TRBV6-1 to TRBJ1-2; D remains ambiguous. The CDR3 has 14 amino acids. V lost 1 base, J lost 5 bases, and 11 bases lay in between. CDR1 and CDR2 from the germline V gene are MNHNS and SASEGT.

The chain carries TRBV19 and TRBJ1-6; D is unclear. The CDR3 has 12 residues. Germline values: CDR1 LNHDA, CDR2 SQIVND (reference sequence). The V gene lost 5 bases and the J gene lost 9 bases, with 8 bases spanning the gap. The CDR3 bases are TGTGCCAGTAGTTTCCGGGGTTCACCCCTCCACTTT. It codes for CASSFRGSPLHF.

This chain uses TRBV7-2 with TRBJ2-1, with 10 bases identical to TRBD2. Germline CDR1 SGHTA, CDR2 FQGNSA. Losses at the gene ends were 1 base for V and 9 bases for J; bases not matched to a gene: 12. This CDR3 contains 17 residues. The CDR3 DNA is TGTGCCAGCAGCTTAGACTCAGATCTAGCGGGAGCAGGTGAGCAGTTCTTC. It specifies CASSLDSDLAGAGEQFF.

The chain uses TRBV28 and TRBJ2-2; D call uncertain. The CDR3 extends over 13 amino acids. Trimming took off 3 bases at V and 6 bases at J, with 8 bases between the two ends. Per the germline V gene, CDR1 is MDHEN and CDR2 is SYDVKM. CDR3 nucleotides: TGTGCCAGCAGTTTGAATTTTCCCGGGGAGCTGTTTTTT. Amino acid sequence: CASSLNFPGELFF.

The chain is built from TRBV28 and TRBJ1-2, with D unresolved. This CDR3 comprises 12 residues. V was shortened by 2 bases and J by 4 bases, with 5 bases between the two germline ends. CDR1 and CDR2 (germline): MDHEN, SYDVKM. In nucleotides, the CDR3 is TGTGCCAGCAGTTTACGCGTCTATGGCTACACCTTC. Protein: CASSLRVYGYTF.

The rearrangement links TRBV5-5 to TRBJ2-2; D is possibly TRBD1 or TRBD2 (5 bases each). In germline, CDR1 is SGHKS, CDR2 YYEKEE (reference sequence). Trimming removed 3 bases at V and 0 bases at J, with 15 bases between. The CDR3 contains 17 residues. The chain's CDR3 is CASSSKTGTANTGELFF. The CDR3 DNA reads TGTGCCAGCAGCTCAAAGACCGGGACGGCGAACACCGGGGAGCTGTTTTTT.

This clone appeared a single time. The chain recombines TRBV18 with TRBJ1-1; D not certain. Germline CDR1 and CDR2: KGHSH and LQKENI. The ends were cut back, 8 bases at V and 5 bases at J, with 15 bases in the middle. This CDR3 is built from 13 residues. Here the CDR3 reads CASKHGPSTEAFF. DNA of the CDR3: TGTGCCAGCAAACACGGACCGAGTACTGAAGCTTTCTTT.

V usage is TRBV9 and J usage is TRBJ2-1, with D tentatively TRBD2 (5 bases). This CDR3 is built from 15 residues. The germline CDR1 and CDR2 sequences are SGDLS and YYNGEE. V was trimmed by 0 bases and J by 4 bases, leaving 11 bases between them. As DNA, the CDR3 is TGTGCCAGCAGCGTAGATCCTAGCACATACAATGAGCAGTTCTTC. Translation: CASSVDPSTYNEQFF.

The V and J genes are TRBV27 and TRBJ2-5; 12 bases match TRBD2. The V and J ends lost 3 bases and 2 bases, in that order; junction bases with no gene match: 7. The CDR3 is 17 amino acids. Germline loops: CDR1 MNHEY, CDR2 SMNVEV (reference sequence). The CDR3: CASSLGQGLAGQETQYF. The DNA of the CDR3 is TGTGCCAGCAGTTTGGGCCAAGGACTAGCGGGACAAGAGACCCAGTACTTC.

The chain is built from TRBV27 and TRBJ2-2, with 9 bases that match TRBD2. The germline gives CDR1 MNHEY, CDR2 SMNVEV (reference sequence). V gave up 2 bases and J gave up 4 bases; unmatched junction bases: 2. The CDR3 is 15 residues long. The CDR3 nucleotides read TGTGCCAGCAGTTTAAGTAGCGGGAGCACCGGGGAGCTGTTTTTT. This codes for CASSLSSGSTGELFF.

V gene TRBV5-1 combines with J gene TRBJ2-7, with 8 bases aligning to TRBD1. V shed 3 bases, J shed 4 bases, and the junction held 6 bases outside the gene matches. The CDR3 covers 14 residues. Germline V CDR1 and CDR2: SGHRS, YFSETQ. The CDR3 is CASSSGQVGYEQYF. In DNA form, the CDR3 reads TGCGCCAGCAGCTCGGGACAGGTGGGGTACGAGCAGTACTTC. The whole variable domain, remainder taken from reference TRBV5-1 and TRBJ2-7, is KAGVTQTPRYLIKTRGQQVTLSCSPISGHRSVSWYQQTPGQGLQFLFEYFSETQRNKGNFPGRFSGRQFSNSRSEMNVSTLELGDSALYLCASSSGQVGYEQYFGPGTRLTVT.